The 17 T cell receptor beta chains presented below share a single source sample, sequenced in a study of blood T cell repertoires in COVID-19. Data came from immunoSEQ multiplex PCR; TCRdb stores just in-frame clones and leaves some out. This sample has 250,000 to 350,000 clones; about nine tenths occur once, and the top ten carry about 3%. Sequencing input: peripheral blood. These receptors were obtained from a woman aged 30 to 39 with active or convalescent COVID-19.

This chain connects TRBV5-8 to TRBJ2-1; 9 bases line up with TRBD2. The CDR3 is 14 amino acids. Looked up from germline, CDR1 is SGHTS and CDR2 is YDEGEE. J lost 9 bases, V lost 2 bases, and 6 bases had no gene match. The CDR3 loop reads CASSFGGGAAEQFF. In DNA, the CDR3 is TGTGCCAGCAGCTTCGGCGGGGGGGCGGCTGAGCAGTTCTTC.

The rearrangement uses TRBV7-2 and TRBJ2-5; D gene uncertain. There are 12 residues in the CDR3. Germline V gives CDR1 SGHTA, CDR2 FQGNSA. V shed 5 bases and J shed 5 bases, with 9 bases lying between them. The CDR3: CASSPSQETQYF. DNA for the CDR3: TGTGCCAGCAGCCCTTCCCAGGAGACCCAGTACTTC.

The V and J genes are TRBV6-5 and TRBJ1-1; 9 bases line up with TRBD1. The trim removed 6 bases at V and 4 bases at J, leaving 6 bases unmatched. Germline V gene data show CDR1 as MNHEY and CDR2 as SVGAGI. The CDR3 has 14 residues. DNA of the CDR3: TGTGCCAGCAGAACCGACAGGGGGAGCACTGAAGCTTTCTTT. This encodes CASRTDRGSTEAFF.

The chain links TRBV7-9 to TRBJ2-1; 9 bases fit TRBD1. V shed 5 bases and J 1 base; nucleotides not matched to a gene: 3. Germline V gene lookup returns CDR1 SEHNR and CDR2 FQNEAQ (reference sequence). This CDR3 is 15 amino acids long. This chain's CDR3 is CASSPDRGSYNEQFF. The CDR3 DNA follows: TGTGCCAGCAGCCCAGACAGGGGGTCCTACAATGAGCAGTTCTTC.

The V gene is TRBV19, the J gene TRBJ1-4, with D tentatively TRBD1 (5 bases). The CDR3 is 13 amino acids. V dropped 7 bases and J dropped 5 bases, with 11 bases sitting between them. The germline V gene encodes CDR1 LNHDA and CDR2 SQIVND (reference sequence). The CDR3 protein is CASTRGGNEKLFF. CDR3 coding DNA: TGTGCCAGTACCCGGGGGGGGAATGAAAAACTGTTTTTT.

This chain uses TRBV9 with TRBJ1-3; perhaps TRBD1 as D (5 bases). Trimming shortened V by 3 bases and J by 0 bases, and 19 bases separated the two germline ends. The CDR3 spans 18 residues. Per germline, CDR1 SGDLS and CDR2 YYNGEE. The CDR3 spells CASSEERQGQHSGNTIYF. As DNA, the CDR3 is TGTGCCAGCAGCGAGGAGCGCCAGGGCCAACACTCTGGAAACACCATATATTTT. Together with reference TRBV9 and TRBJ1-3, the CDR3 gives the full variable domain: DSGVTQTPKHLITATGQRVTLRCSPRSGDLSVYWYQQSLDQGLQFLIQYYNGEERAKGNILERFSAQQFPDLHSELNLSSLELGDSALYFCASSEERQGQHSGNTIYFGEGSWLTVV.

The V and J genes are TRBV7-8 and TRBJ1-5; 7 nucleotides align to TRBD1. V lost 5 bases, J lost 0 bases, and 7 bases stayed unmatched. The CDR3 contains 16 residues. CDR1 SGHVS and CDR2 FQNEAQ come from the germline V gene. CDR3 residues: CASSPGTAHSNQPQHF. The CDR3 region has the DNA TGTGCCAGCAGCCCGGGGACAGCACATAGCAATCAGCCCCAGCATTTT. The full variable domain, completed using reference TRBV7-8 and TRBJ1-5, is GAGVSQSPRYKVAKRGQDVALRCDPISGHVSLFWYQQALGQGPEFLTYFQNEAQLDKSGLPSDRFFAERPEGSVSTLKIQRTQQEDSAVYLCASSPGTAHSNQPQHFGDGTRLSIL.

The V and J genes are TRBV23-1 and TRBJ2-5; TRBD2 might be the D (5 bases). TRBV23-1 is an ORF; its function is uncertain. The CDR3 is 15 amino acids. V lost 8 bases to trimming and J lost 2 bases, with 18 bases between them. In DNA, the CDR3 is TGCGCCAGCCCTTCCCCCCCACGGGGTCAAGAGACCCAGTACTTC. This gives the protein CASPSPPRGQETQYF.

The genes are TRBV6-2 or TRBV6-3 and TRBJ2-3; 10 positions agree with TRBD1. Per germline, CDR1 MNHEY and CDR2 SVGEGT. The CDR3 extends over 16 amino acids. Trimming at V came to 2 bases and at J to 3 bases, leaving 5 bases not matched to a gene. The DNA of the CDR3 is TGTGCCAGCAGTTACAGGGACAGGGGTCGAACAGATACGCAGTATTTT. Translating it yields CASSYRDRGRTDTQYF.

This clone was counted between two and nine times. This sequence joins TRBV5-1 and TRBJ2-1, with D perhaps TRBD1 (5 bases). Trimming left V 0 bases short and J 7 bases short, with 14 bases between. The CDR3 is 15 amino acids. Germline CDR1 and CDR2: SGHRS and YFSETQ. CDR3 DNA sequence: TGCGCCAGCAGCTTGGCCTTCCCAGGGATGAATGAGCAGTTCTTC. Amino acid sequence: CASSLAFPGMNEQFF.

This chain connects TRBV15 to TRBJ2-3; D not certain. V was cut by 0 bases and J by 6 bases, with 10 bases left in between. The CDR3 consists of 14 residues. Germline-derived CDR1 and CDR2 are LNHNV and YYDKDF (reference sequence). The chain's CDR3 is CATSRDAGLDTQYF. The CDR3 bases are TGTGCCACCAGCAGAGATGCCGGGTTGGATACGCAGTATTTT. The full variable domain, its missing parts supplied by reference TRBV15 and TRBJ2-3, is DAMVIQNPRYQVTQFGKPVTLSCSQTLNHNVMYWYQQKSSQAPKLLFHYYDKDFNNEADTPDNFQSRRPNTSFCFLDIRSPGLGDTAMYLCATSRDAGLDTQYFGPGTRLTVL.

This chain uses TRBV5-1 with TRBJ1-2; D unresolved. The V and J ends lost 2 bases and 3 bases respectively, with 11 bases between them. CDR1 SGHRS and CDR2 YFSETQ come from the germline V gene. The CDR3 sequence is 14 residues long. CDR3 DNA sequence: TGCGCCAGCAGCTTAGGCGACTTATACTATGGCTACACCTTC. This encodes CASSLGDLYYGYTF.

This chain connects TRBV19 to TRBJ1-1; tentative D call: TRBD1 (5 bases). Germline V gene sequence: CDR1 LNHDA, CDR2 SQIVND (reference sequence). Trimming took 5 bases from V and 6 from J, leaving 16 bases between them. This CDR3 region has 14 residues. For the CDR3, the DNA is TGTGCCAGTAGTCAGGAGGGGAGAATCGCTGAAGCTTTCTTT. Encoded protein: CASSQEGRIAEAFF.

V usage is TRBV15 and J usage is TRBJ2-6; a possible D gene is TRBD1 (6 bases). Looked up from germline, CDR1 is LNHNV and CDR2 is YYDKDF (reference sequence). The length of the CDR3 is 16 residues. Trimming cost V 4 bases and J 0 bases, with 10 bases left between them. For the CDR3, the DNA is TGTGCCACCAGCACGACAGGCCTCTCTGGGGCCAACGTCCTGACTTTC. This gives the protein CATSTTGLSGANVLTF.

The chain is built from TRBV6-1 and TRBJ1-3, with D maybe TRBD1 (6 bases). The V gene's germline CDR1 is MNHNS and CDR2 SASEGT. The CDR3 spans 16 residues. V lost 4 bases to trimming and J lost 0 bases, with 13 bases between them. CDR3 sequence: CASSVSGGFSGNTIYF. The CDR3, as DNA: TGTGCCAGCAGTGTATCGGGGGGCTTCTCTGGAAACACCATATATTTT.

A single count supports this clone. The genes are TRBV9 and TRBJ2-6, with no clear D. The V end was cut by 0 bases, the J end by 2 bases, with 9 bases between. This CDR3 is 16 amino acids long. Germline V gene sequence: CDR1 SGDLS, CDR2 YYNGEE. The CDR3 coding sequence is TGTGCCAGCAGCGTAGGTCTTGTCGCTGGGGCCAACGTCCTGACTTTC. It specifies CASSVGLVAGANVLTF.

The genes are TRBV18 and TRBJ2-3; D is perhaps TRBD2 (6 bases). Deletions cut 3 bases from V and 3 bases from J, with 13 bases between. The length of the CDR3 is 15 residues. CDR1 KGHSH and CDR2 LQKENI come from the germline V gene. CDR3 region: CASSPTMSGTDTQYF. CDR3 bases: TGTGCCAGCTCACCTACAATGAGCGGGACAGATACGCAGTATTTT. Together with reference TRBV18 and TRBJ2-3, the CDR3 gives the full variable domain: NAGVMQNPRHLVRRRGQEARLRCSPMKGHSHVYWYRQLPEEGLKFMVYLQKENIIDESGMPKERFSAEFPKEGPSILRIQQVVRGDSAAYFCASSPTMSGTDTQYFGPGTRLTVL.